The 15 T cell receptor beta chains below come from one sample, sequenced in a study of spatial heterogeneity in lung cancer. The time point denotes: sample taken at primary tumor resection. The authors sequenced whole RNA from tumor, nontumor lung or frozen PBMC without sorting. TCRdb called the 5' RACE reads again in MiXCR, with one record for every CDR3 protein. The table records 90,000 or so distinct CDR3 sequences, 7.5% to 10% of them present only once. Sequencing was performed on PBMCs, taken at surgery. These receptors were taken from a male donor with early-stage non-small cell lung cancer.

The V call is TRBV29-1, the J call TRBJ2-5; D is possibly TRBD1 or TRBD2 (6 bases each). The V gene lost 7 bases and the J gene lost 5 bases, with 14 bases spanning the gap. CDR1 is SQVTM and CDR2 is ANQGSEA in the germline V gene. This CDR3 is 12 amino acids long. Written as DNA, the CDR3 is TGCAGCGGACGACTAGGGGGGGAGACCCAGTACTTC. Protein: CSGRLGGETQYF.

V gene TRBV27 combines with J gene TRBJ2-7; no definite D call. In germline, CDR1 is MNHEY, CDR2 SMNVEV (reference sequence). This CDR3 is built from 13 residues. Trimming pared 5 bases from V and 1 base from J, leaving 9 bases between. The CDR3 DNA reads TGTGCCAGCAGTATGGGAAGGTCCTACGAGCAGTACTTC. Amino acid sequence: CASSMGRSYEQYF.

This clonotype was recorded many times. V usage is TRBV5-1 and J usage is TRBJ2-3; TRBD2 agrees at 14 bases. In germline, CDR1 is SGHRS, CDR2 YFSETQ. V lost 2 bases to trimming and J lost 2 bases; unmatched junction nucleotides: 7. The CDR3 spans 18 residues. The CDR3 here is CASSLGTSGRAYTDTQYF. The CDR3 DNA reads as TGCGCCAGCAGCTTAGGGACTAGCGGGAGAGCCTACACAGATACGCAGTATTTT.

The rearrangement links TRBV28 to TRBJ2-2, with D possibly being TRBD1 (6 bases). V dropped 5 bases and J dropped 2 bases, with 18 bases sitting between them. The CDR3 spans 17 residues. Germline CDR1 reads MDHEN; CDR2 reads SYDVKM. The CDR3 nucleotides read TGTGCCAGCAGTATCCCCCTGGGACAAACAAACACCGGGGAGCTGTTTTTT. Encoded protein: CASSIPLGQTNTGELFF.

This clonotype was observed at least ten times. J is TRBJ2-5 and V is TRBV7-2; D is undetermined. Trimming took 2 bases from V and 2 from J, leaving 9 bases between them. Germline CDR1 is SGHTA and CDR2 is FQGNSA. The CDR3 is 14 amino acids. CDR3 sequence: CASSLRASQETQYF. The CDR3 DNA sequence: TGTGCCAGCAGCTTAAGGGCTAGTCAAGAGACCCAGTACTTC.

This clonotype came up many times. CDR3 bases: TGTGCCAGCAGGGAACTAGCGGGGGGACCCAATGAGCAGTTCTTC. This translates into CASRELAGGPNEQFF. The gene calls are TRBV12-3 or TRBV12-4 and TRBJ2-1, with TRBD2 matching over 12 bases. The J segment lost 6 bases and the V segment lost 6 bases, leaving 6 bases of the junction unmatched. CDR3 length: 15 amino acids.

This clonotype was counted a few times. The gene calls are TRBV2 and TRBJ2-1, with D uncertain. Germline V CDR1 and CDR2: SNHLY, FYNNEI. The germline V and J ends were trimmed by 4 bases and 8 bases, with 3 bases remaining between them. The CDR3 covers 10 residues. The CDR3 protein is CASSVYEQFF. CDR3 nucleotide sequence: TGTGCCAGCAGTGTTTATGAGCAGTTCTTC.

This clonotype was counted at least ten times. The V and J genes are TRBV29-1 and TRBJ1-3, with unresolved D. The CDR3 totals 15 residues. The V gene lost 7 bases and the J gene lost 0 bases, with 16 bases spanning the gap. CDR1 is SQVTM, CDR2 ANQGSEA, per germline. The CDR3 is CSAIVPGSSGNTIYF. The CDR3 DNA sequence: TGCAGCGCAATAGTACCGGGAAGCTCTGGAAACACCATATATTTT.

The sample holds many counts of this clonotype. The rearrangement links TRBV5-5 to TRBJ2-6; D is unclear. Deletions cut 4 bases from V and 0 bases from J, with 5 bases between. The CDR3 runs 14 residues. Germline V lookup: CDR1 SGHKS, CDR2 YYEKEE (reference sequence). The CDR3 loop is CASSDNSGANVLTF. The CDR3 nucleotides are TGTGCCAGCAGCGACAACTCTGGGGCCAACGTCCTGACTTTC.

The V call is TRBV29-1, the J call TRBJ1-4, with D hard to call. Germline V CDR1 and CDR2: SQVTM, ANQGSEA. The V and J ends lost 4 bases and 0 bases respectively, with 9 bases between them. The CDR3 spans 14 residues. DNA for the CDR3: TGCAGCGTTGCCCCCGAGACAACTAATGAAAAACTGTTTTTT. This translates into CSVAPETTNEKLFF.

This clonotype was recorded many times. This sequence joins TRBV21-1 and TRBJ2-5; no DNA check was done on the table's D call, TRBD1. TRBV21-1 is annotated as a pseudogene. This CDR3 spans 15 amino acids. The CDR3 protein is CASSKGQGLKETQYF. The CDR3 DNA reads TGTGCCAGCAGCAAAGGGCAGGGGCTGAAAGAGACCCAGTACTTC.

The V call is TRBV12-5, the J call TRBJ2-3; D uncertain. Germline V CDR1 and CDR2: LGHNT, FRNRAP. The V and J ends lost 1 base and 1 base respectively, with 9 bases between them. CDR3 length equals 15 residues. The DNA for the CDR3 is TGTGCTAGTGGTTTGGGGTCTGTCCGCACAGATACGCAGTATTTT. Translation: CASGLGSVRTDTQYF.

CDR3 in amino acids: CASSGGQGRTDTQYF. The CDR3 DNA follows: TGTGCCAGCAGCGGCGGACAGGGTCGGACAGATACGCAGTATTTT. The chain combines TRBV9 with TRBJ2-3; 8 bases fit TRBD1. CDR1 is SGDLS and CDR2 is YYNGEE in the germline V gene. The CDR3 runs 15 residues. V shed 3 bases and J 3 bases; nucleotides not matched to a gene: 6.

The V and J genes are TRBV29-1 and TRBJ2-7, with TRBD1 matching over 7 bases. Germline loops: CDR1 SQVTM, CDR2 ANQGSEA. The CDR3 has 12 amino acids. V lost 1 base to trimming and J lost 10 bases; unmatched junction nucleotides: 7. The CDR3 coding sequence is TGCAGCGTTGAAGGCGACAGGGTTGGTCAGTACTTC. Translating it yields CSVEGDRVGQYF.

Ten or more counts support this clonotype. The chain carries TRBV15 and TRBJ1-5, with D perhaps TRBD1 (5 bases). CDR3 length: 13 residues. Trimming stripped 2 bases from V and 4 bases from J, with 6 bases between. CDR1 and CDR2 from the germline V gene are LNHNV and YYDKDF (reference sequence). CDR3 sequence: CATSRQGNQPQHF. CDR3 DNA: TGTGCCACCAGCAGACAGGGAAATCAGCCCCAGCATTTT.